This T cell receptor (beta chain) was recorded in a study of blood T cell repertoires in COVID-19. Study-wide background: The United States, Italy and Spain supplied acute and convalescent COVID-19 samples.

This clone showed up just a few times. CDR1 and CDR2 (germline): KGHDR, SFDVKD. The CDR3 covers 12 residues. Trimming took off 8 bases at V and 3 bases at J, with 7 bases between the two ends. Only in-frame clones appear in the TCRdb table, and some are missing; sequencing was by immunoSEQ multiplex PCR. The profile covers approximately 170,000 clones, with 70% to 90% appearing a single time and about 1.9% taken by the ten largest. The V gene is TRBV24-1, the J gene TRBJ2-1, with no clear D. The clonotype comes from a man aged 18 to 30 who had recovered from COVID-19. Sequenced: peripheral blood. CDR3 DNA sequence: TGTGCCACCATAGACAACTACAATGAGCAGTTCTTC. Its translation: CATIDNYNEQFF.